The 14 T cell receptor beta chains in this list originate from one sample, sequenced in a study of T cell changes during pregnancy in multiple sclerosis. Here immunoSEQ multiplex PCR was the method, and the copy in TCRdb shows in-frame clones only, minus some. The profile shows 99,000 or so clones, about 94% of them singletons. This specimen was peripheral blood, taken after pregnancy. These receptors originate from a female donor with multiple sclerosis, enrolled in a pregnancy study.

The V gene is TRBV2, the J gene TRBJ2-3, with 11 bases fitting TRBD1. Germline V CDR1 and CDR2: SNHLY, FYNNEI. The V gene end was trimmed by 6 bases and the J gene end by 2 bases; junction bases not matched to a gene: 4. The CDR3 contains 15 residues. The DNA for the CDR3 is TGTGCCAGCAGGGGACAGGGGGAATACACAGATACGCAGTATTTT. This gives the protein CASRGQGEYTDTQYF.

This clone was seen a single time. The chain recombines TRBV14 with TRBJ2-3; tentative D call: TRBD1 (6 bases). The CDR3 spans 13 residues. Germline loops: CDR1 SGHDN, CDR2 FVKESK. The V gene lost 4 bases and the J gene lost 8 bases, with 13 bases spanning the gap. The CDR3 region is CASSLQGFGTQYF. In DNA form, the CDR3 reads TGTGCCAGCAGCCTCCAGGGGTTTGGTACGCAGTATTTT.

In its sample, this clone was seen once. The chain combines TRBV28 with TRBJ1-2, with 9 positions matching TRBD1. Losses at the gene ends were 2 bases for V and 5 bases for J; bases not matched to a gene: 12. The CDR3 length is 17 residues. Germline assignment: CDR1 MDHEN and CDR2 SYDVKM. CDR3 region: CASSLAGTGGVQYGYTF. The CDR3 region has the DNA TGTGCCAGCAGTTTAGCCGGCACAGGGGGCGTTCAGTATGGCTACACCTTC.

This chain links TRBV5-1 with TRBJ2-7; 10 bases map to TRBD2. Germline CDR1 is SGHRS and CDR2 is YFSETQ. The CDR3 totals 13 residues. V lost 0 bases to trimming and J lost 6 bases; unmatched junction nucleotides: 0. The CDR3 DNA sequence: TGCGCCAGCAGCTTGGAGCGGGGGGGCGAGCAGTACTTC. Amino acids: CASSLERGGEQYF. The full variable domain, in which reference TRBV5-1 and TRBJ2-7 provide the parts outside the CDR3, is KAGVTQTPRYLIKTRGQQVTLSCSPISGHRSVSWYQQTPGQGLQFLFEYFSETQRNKGNFPGRFSGRQFSNSRSEMNVSTLELGDSALYLCASSLERGGEQYFGPGTRLTVT.

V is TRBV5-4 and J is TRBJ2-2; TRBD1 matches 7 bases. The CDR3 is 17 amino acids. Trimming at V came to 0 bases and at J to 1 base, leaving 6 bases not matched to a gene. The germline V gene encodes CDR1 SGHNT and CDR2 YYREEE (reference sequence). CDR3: CASSLARGSRNTGELFF. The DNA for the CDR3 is TGTGCCAGCAGCTTGGCCAGGGGGAGTCGGAACACCGGGGAGCTGTTTTTT.

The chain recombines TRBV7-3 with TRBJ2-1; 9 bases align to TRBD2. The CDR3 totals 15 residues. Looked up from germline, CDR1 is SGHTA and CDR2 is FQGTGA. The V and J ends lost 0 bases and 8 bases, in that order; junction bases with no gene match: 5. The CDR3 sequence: CASSLTAGGRYEQFF. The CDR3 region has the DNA TGTGCCAGCAGCTTAACGGCGGGAGGGAGATATGAGCAGTTCTTC.

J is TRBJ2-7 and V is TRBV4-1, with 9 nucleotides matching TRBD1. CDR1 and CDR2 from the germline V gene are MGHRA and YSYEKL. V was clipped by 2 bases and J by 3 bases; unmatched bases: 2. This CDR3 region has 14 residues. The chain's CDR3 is CASSQPGQGYEQYF. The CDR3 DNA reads TGCGCCAGCAGCCAACCGGGACAGGGCTACGAGCAGTACTTC.

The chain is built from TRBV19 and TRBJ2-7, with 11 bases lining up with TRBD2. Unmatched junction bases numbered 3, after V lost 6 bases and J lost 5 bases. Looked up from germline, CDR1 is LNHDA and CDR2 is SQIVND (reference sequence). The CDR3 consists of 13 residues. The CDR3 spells CASSPGLADEQYF. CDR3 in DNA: TGTGCCAGTAGCCCGGGACTAGCGGACGAGCAGTACTTC.

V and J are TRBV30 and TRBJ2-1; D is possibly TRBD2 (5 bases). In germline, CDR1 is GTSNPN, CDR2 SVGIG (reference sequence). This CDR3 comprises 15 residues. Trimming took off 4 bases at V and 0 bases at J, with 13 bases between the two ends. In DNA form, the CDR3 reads TGTGCCTGGACCACACTAGGACCCTCCTACAATGAGCAGTTCTTC. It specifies CAWTTLGPSYNEQFF.

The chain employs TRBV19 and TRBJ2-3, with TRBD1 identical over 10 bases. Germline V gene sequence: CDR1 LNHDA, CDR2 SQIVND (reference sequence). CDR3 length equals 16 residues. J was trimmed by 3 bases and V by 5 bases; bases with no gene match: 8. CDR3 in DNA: TGTGCCAGTAGTTGGGGACAGGGGATTGGGACAGATACGCAGTATTTT. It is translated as CASSWGQGIGTDTQYF.

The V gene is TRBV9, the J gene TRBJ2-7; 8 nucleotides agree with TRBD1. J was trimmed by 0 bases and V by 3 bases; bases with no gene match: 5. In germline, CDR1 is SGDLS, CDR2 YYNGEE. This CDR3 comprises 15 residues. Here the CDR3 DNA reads TGTGCCAGCAGCGCCGGGACAGGTGCCTCCTACGAGCAGTACTTC. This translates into CASSAGTGASYEQYF.

CDR3 region: CASSPGGYSYNEQFF. CDR3 DNA sequence: TGTGCCAGCAGCCCCGGCGGGTACTCCTACAATGAGCAGTTCTTC. This rearrangement joins TRBV11-3 to TRBJ2-1; possibly TRBD2 for D (5 bases). Germline loops: CDR1 SGHNT, CDR2 YENEEA. Trimming removed 5 bases at V and 0 bases at J, with 11 bases between. The CDR3 sequence is 15 residues long.

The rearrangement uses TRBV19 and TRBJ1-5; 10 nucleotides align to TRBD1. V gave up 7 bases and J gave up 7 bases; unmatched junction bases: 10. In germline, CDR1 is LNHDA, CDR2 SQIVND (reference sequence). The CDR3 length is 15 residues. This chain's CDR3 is CASNHVRDRGQPQHF. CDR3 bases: TGTGCCAGTAATCACGTCCGGGACAGGGGACAGCCCCAGCATTTT.

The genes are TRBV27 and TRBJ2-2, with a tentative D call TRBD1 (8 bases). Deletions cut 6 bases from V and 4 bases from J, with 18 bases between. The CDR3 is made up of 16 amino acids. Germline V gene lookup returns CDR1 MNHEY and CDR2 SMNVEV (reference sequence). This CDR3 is CASRTWEGQVTGELFF. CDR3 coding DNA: TGTGCCAGCAGGACTTGGGAGGGACAGGTCACCGGGGAGCTGTTTTTT.